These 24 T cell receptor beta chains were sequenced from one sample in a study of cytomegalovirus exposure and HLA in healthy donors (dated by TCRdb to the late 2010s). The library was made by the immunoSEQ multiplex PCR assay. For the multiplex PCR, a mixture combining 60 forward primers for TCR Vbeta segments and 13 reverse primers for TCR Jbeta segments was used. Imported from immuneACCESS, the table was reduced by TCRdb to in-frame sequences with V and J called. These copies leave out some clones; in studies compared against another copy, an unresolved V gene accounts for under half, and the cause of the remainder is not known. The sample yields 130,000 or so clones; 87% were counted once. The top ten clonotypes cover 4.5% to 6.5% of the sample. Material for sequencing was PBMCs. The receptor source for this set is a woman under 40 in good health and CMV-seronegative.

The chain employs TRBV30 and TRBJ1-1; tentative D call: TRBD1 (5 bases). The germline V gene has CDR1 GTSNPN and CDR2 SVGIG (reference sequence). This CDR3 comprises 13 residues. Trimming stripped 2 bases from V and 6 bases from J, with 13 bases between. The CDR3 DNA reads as TGTGCCTGGAGTTCCCGGGCCAGGGCTGAAGCTTTCTTT. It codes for CAWSSRARAEAFF.

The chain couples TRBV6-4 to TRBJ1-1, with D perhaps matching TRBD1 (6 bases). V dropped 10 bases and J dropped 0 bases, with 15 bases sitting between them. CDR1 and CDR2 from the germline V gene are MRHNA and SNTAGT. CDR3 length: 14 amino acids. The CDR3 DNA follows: TGTGCCACCCGGGGGGCAGTATTGAACACTGAAGCTTTCTTT. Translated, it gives CATRGAVLNTEAFF.

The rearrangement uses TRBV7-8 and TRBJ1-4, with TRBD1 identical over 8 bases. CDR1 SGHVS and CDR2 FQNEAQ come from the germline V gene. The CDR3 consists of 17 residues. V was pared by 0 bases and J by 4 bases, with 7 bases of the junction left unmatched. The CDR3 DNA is TGTGCCAGCAGCTTAGCCCCCAGGGGGCGGGTTAATGAAAAACTGTTTTTT. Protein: CASSLAPRGRVNEKLFF.

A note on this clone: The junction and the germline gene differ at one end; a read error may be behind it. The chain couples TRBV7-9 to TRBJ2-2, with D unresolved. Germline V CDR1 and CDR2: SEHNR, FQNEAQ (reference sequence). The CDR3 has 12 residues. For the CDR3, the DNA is TGTTCCAGCAGCTTGTTATCCGGGGAGCTGTTTTTT. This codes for CSSSLLSGELFF.

The CDR3 loop is CAWSRGPGGTDTQYF. In nucleotides, the CDR3 is TGTGCCTGGAGTAGGGGCCCGGGGGGCACAGATACGCAGTATTTT. This chain joins TRBV30 and TRBJ2-3; possible D gene TRBD2, 6 bases. The CDR3 has 15 residues. Trimming took 2 bases from V and 1 from J, leaving 13 bases between them. Germline CDR1 and CDR2: GTSNPN and SVGIG (reference sequence).

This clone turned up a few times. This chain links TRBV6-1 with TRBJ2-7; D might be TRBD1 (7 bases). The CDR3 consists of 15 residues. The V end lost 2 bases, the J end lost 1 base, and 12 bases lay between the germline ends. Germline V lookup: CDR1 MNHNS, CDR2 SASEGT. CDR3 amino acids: CASSERSGGSYEQYF. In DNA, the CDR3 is TGTGCCAGCAGTGAAAGGTCAGGGGGGTCCTACGAGCAGTACTTC.

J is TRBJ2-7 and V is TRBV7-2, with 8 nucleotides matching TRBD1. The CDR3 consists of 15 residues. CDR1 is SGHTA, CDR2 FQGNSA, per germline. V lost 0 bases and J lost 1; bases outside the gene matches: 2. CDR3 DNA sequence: TGTGCCAGCAGCTTAGCACAGGGGGTTTCCTACGAGCAGTACTTC. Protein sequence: CASSLAQGVSYEQYF.

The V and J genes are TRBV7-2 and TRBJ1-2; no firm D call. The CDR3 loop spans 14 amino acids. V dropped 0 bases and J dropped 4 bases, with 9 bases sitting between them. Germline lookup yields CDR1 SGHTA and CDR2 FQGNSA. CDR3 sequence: CASSLAGVSYGYTF. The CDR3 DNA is TGTGCCAGCAGCTTAGCGGGAGTAAGCTATGGCTACACCTTC.

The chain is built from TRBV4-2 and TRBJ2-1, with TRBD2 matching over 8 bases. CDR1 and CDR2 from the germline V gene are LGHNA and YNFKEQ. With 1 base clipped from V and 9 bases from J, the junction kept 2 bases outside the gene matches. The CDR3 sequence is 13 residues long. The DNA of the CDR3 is TGTGCCAGCAGCCAAGGACTAGCGTCTGAGCAGTTCTTC. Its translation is CASSQGLASEQFF.

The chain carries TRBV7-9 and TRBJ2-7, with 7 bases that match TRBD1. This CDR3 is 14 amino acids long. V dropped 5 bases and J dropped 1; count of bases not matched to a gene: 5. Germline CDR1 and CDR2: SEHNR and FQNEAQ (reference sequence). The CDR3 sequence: CASSAGTASYEQYF. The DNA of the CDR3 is TGTGCCAGCAGCGCCGGGACAGCTTCCTACGAGCAGTACTTC.

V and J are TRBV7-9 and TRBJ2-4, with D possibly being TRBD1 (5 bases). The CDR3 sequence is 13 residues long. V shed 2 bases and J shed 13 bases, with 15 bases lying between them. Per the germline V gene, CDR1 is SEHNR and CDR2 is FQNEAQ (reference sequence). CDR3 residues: CASSLSPYRTQYF. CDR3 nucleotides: TGTGCCAGCAGCTTATCCCCTTATCGGACACAGTACTTC.

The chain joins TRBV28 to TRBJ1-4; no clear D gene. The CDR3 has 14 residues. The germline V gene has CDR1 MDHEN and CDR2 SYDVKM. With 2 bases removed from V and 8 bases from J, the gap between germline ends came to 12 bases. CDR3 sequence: CASSLENEREKLFF. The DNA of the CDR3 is TGTGCCAGCAGTTTAGAGAATGAGCGGGAAAAACTGTTTTTT. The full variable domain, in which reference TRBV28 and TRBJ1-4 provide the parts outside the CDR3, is DVKVTQSSRYLVKRTGEKVFLECVQDMDHENMFWYRQDPGLGLRLIYFSYDVKMKEKGDIPEGYSVSREKKERFSLILESASTNQTSMYLCASSLENEREKLFFGSGTQLSVL.

The CDR3 sequence: CAWSGTDSGNTIYF. CDR3 nucleotides: TGTGCCTGGAGTGGGACAGACTCTGGAAACACCATATATTTT. The chain is built from TRBV30 and TRBJ1-3; weak D call: TRBD1 (6 bases). CDR1 and CDR2 from the germline V gene are GTSNPN and SVGIG (reference sequence). The CDR3 length is 14 residues. V lost 1 base, J lost 0 bases, and 7 bases lay in between.

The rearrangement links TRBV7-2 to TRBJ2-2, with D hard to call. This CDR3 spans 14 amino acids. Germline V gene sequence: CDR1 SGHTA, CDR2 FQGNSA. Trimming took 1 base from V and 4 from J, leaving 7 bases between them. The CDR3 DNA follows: TGTGCCAGCAGCTTAGAACAGATCACCGGGGAGCTGTTTTTT. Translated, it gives CASSLEQITGELFF.

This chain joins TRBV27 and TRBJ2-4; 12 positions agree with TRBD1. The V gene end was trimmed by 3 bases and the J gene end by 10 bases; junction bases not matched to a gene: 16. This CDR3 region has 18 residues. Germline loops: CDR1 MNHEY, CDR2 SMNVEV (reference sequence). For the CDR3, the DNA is TGTGCCAGCAGTTTGTGGGGCTTCGGGACAGGGGGCAGTCGGATTCAGTACTTC. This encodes CASSLWGFGTGGSRIQYF.

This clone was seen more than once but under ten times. CDR3 in DNA: TGTGCCAGCAGTTTTCGGATACGACAGGGGACCTCGCTCAATCAGCCCCAGCATTTT. It codes for CASSFRIRQGTSLNQPQHF. The rearrangement joins TRBV28 to TRBJ1-5; 8 positions agree with TRBD1. The CDR3 extends over 19 amino acids. Germline V gene data show CDR1 as MDHEN and CDR2 as SYDVKM. V lost 3 bases and J lost 3; bases outside the gene matches: 16. The full variable domain, in which reference TRBV28 and TRBJ1-5 provide the parts outside the CDR3, is DVKVTQSSRYLVKRTGEKVFLECVQDMDHENMFWYRQDPGLGLRLIYFSYDVKMKEKGDIPEGYSVSREKKERFSLILESASTNQTSMYLCASSFRIRQGTSLNQPQHFGDGTRLSIL.

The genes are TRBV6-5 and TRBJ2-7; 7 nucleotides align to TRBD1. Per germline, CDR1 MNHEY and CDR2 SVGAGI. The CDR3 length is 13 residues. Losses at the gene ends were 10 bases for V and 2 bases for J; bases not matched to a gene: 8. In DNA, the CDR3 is TGTGCCACCAGACAGGGTGTCGCCTACGAGCAGTACTTC. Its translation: CATRQGVAYEQYF.

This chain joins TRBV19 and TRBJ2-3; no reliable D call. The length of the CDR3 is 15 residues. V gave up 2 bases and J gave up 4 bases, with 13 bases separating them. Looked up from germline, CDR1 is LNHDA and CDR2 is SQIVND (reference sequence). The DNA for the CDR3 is TGTGCCAGTAGTATAATGCTTAGCCAGCCAGATACGCAGTATTTT. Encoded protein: CASSIMLSQPDTQYF.

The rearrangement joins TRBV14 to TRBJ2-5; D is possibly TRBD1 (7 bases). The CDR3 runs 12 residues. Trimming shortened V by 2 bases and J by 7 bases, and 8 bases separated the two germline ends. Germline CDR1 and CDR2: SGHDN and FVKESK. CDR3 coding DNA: TGTGCCAGCAGCCAACAGGGGGGGACCCAGTACTTC. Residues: CASSQQGGTQYF.

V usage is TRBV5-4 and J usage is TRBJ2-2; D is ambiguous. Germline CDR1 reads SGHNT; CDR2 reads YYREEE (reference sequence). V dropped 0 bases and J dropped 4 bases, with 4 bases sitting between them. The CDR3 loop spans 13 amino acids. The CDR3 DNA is TGTGCCAGCAGCTTGGACTTCACCGGGGAGCTGTTTTTT. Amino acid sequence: CASSLDFTGELFF.

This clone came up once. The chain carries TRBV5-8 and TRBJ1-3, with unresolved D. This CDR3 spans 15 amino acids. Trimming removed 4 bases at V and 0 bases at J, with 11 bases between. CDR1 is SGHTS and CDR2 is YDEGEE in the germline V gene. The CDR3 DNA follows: TGTGCCAGCAGCGTCGTGGTTAGCTCTGGAAACACCATATATTTT. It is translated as CASSVVVSSGNTIYF.

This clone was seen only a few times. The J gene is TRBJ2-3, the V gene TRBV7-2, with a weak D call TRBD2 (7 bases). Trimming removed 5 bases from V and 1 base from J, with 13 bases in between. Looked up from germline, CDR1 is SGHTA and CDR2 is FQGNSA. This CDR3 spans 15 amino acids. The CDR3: CASSESGGRTDTQYF. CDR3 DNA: TGTGCCAGCAGCGAGTCGGGGGGCCGCACAGATACGCAGTATTTT.

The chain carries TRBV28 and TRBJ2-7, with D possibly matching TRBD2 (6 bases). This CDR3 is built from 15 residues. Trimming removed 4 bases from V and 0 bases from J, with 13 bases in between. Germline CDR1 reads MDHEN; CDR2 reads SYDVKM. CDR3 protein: CASSSRDSNSYEQYF. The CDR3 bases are TGTGCCAGCAGTTCCCGGGACTCCAACTCCTACGAGCAGTACTTC.

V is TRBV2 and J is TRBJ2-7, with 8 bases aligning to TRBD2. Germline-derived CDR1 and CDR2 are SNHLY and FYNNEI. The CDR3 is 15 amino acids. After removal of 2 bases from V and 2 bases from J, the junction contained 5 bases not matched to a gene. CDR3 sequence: CASSERTSTTYEQYF. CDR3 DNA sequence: TGTGCCAGCAGTGAACGGACTAGCACCACCTACGAGCAGTACTTC.